This T cell receptor beta chain appears in the sequencing data of a study of blood T cell repertoires in COVID-19. The wider study: Sources were T cells, B-cell-depleted T cells, or PBMCs; the material itself was cDNA or gDNA.

Produced via immunoSEQ multiplex PCR; TCRdb's table is partial and in-frame only. The sample holds 150,000 or so clones; around nine tenths are singletons and the top ten take over 9.5%. The V end was cut by 2 bases, the J end by 3 bases, with 11 bases between. Germline loops: CDR1 MNHNS, CDR2 SASEGT. The CDR3 has 14 amino acids. The Seattle patients, enrolled during active infection, were followed longitudinally. The genes are TRBV6-1 and TRBJ2-7; D is perhaps TRBD2 (6 bases). This receptor was identified in a woman in her seventies with COVID-19, enrolled during active disease. The source material was peripheral blood. The CDR3 nucleotides read TGTGCCAGCAGTGAACCCAGGAGGGGCTACGAGCAGTACTTC. Its translation: CASSEPRRGYEQYF.